The 17 T cell receptor beta chains given below trace back to one sample, sequenced in a study of OX40 agonist ivuxolimab in advanced cancers. Repertoires were generated with immunoSEQ multiplex PCR, while TCRdb's copy carries only in-frame clones and drops some. The table shows 55,000 to 60,000 clones, with over 80% occurring only once. Sequenced material: CD4+ or CD8+ T cells sorted from blood, taken in a trial of the OX40 agonist ivuxolimab. Receptors originate from an adult with an advanced solid tumor such as melanoma, head and neck, liver or kidney cancer.

The rearrangement uses TRBV28 and TRBJ1-6; TRBD1 is a possible D gene (6 bases). Trimming took off 3 bases at V and 15 bases at J, with 15 bases between the two ends. The CDR3 runs 13 residues. Germline V gene data show CDR1 as MDHEN and CDR2 as SYDVKM. CDR3 sequence: CASSFGAQGNLHF. In DNA form, the CDR3 reads TGTGCCAGCAGTTTTGGGGCCCAGGGGAACCTCCACTTT.

CDR3 in amino acids: CASKNSGANTDTQYF. CDR3 in DNA: TGCGCCAGCAAAAATAGCGGAGCCAACACAGATACGCAGTATTTT. The chain uses TRBV5-1 and TRBJ2-3, with TRBD2 as a possible D gene (6 bases). The V gene's germline CDR1 is SGHRS and CDR2 YFSETQ. V lost 6 bases and J lost 2, with 16 bases in between. The CDR3 has 15 residues. The whole variable domain, filled in from reference TRBV5-1 and TRBJ2-3, reads KAGVTQTPRYLIKTRGQQVTLSCSPISGHRSVSWYQQTPGQGLQFLFEYFSETQRNKGNFPGRFSGRQFSNSRSEMNVSTLELGDSALYLCASKNSGANTDTQYFGPGTRLTVL.

The V call is TRBV28, the J call TRBJ1-2; TRBD1 is a possible D gene (6 bases). The length of the CDR3 is 12 residues. Germline V gene lookup returns CDR1 MDHEN and CDR2 SYDVKM. V lost 8 bases and J lost 6, with 13 bases in between. The CDR3 loop is CASSQGFNGYTF. The CDR3 nucleotides are TGTGCCAGCTCACAGGGATTTAATGGCTACACCTTC.

This clone has only one observation. The chain has TRBV7-2 and TRBJ1-2, with 7 bases identical to TRBD1. The CDR3 length is 15 residues. The V and J ends lost 1 base and 5 bases, in that order; junction bases with no gene match: 7. Germline V gene lookup returns CDR1 SGHTA and CDR2 FQGNSA. CDR3 residues: CASSLVEGALYGYTF. CDR3 coding DNA: TGTGCCAGCAGCTTAGTTGAGGGGGCGCTTTATGGCTACACCTTC. Complete variable domain (other parts from reference TRBV7-2 and TRBJ1-2): GAGVSQSPSNKVTEKGKDVELRCDPISGHTALYWYRQSLGQGLEFLIYFQGNSAPDKSGLPSDRFSAERTGGSVSTLTIQRTQQEDSAVYLCASSLVEGALYGYTFGSGTRLTVV.

The CDR3 spells CASSQEGTATDTQYF. Written as DNA, the CDR3 is TGCGCCAGCAGCCAAGAGGGGACAGCCACAGATACGCAGTATTTT. This sequence joins TRBV4-3 and TRBJ2-3; TRBD1 matches 7 bases. The V and J ends lost 0 bases and 2 bases, in that order; junction bases with no gene match: 2. From germline, CDR1 is LGHNA and CDR2 YSLEER. The CDR3 contains 15 residues.

V and J are TRBV19 and TRBJ2-2; D is unclear. Germline CDR1 is LNHDA and CDR2 is SQIVND (reference sequence). Trimming left V 7 bases short and J 3 bases short, with 21 bases between. The CDR3 runs to 17 residues. The CDR3 nucleotides are TGTGCCAGTATTTCACCCAAAAAAGAATTTTACACCGGGGAGCTGTTTTTT. It yields the protein CASISPKKEFYTGELFF.

The CDR3 sequence is CASSHSQGLNTEAFF. The CDR3 region has the DNA TGCGCCAGCAGCCACTCTCAGGGGTTGAACACTGAAGCTTTCTTT. The chain employs TRBV4-1 and TRBJ1-1; D is perhaps TRBD1 (6 bases). Germline V gene data show CDR1 as MGHRA and CDR2 as YSYEKL. The CDR3 extends over 15 amino acids. V was clipped by 3 bases and J by 0 bases, with 11 bases between them.

The chain joins TRBV7-2 to TRBJ2-7, with TRBD1 matching 9 bases. There are 15 residues in the CDR3. Germline V CDR1 and CDR2: SGHTA, FQGNSA. V shed 3 bases, J shed 2 bases, and the junction held 5 bases outside the gene matches. The CDR3 DNA reads TGTGCCAGCAGCTTCCGGGACAGGGTAACCTACGAGCAGTACTTC. The encoded protein is CASSFRDRVTYEQYF.

V and J are TRBV29-1 and TRBJ2-6, with D uncertain. The V gene's germline CDR1 is SQVTM and CDR2 ANQGSEA. With 5 bases removed from V and 4 bases from J, the gap between germline ends came to 9 bases. CDR3 length: 13 residues. CDR3 amino acids: CSVRGSGANVLTF. The CDR3 coding sequence is TGCAGCGTTCGAGGCTCCGGGGCCAACGTCCTGACTTTC. The full variable domain, completed using reference TRBV29-1 and TRBJ2-6, is SAVISQKPSRDICQRGTSLTIQCQVDSQVTMMFWYRQQPGQSLTLIATANQGSEATYESGFVIDKFPISRPNLTFSTLTVSNMSPEDSSIYLCSVRGSGANVLTFGAGSRLTVL.

The genes are TRBV7-9 and TRBJ2-1, with 12 bases matching TRBD1. CDR1 is SEHNR, CDR2 FQNEAQ, per germline (reference sequence). V lost 4 bases and J lost 9; bases outside the gene matches: 10. This CDR3 spans 16 amino acids. CDR3 nucleotides: TGTGCCAGCAGCTCCCCGTCGGGACAGGGGGCGCCTGAGCAGTTCTTC. Residues: CASSSPSGQGAPEQFF.

This clone has only one observation. The chain links TRBV19 to TRBJ2-7; 7 bases fit TRBD1. Germline-derived CDR1 and CDR2 are LNHDA and SQIVND (reference sequence). Trimming at V came to 10 bases and at J to 3 bases, leaving 15 bases not matched to a gene. The CDR3 is made up of 15 amino acids. CDR3 nucleotide sequence: TGTGCCACCCGATATCTCGGGACAGCGATCTACGAGCAGTACTTC. Protein: CATRYLGTAIYEQYF. Full variable domain (missing parts from reference TRBV19 and TRBJ2-7): DGGITQSPKYLFRKEGQNVTLSCEQNLNHDAMYWYRQDPGQGLRLIYYSQIVNDFQKGDIAEGYSVSREKKESFPLTVTSAQKNPTAFYLCATRYLGTAIYEQYFGPGTRLTVT.

The chain has TRBV7-3 and TRBJ1-2; the D gene is possibly TRBD1 (5 bases). The germline V gene encodes CDR1 SGHTA and CDR2 FQGTGA. The CDR3 has 13 residues. Trimming left V 1 base short and J 6 bases short, with 9 bases between. The CDR3 region is CASSLRWGDGYTF. The CDR3 DNA is TGTGCCAGCAGCTTAAGGTGGGGGGATGGCTACACCTTC. The variable domain in full, completed from reference TRBV7-3 and TRBJ1-2, reads GAGVSQTPSNKVTEKGKYVELRCDPISGHTALYWYRQSLGQGPEFLIYFQGTGAADDSGLPNDRFFAVRPEGSVSTLKIQRTERGDSAVYLCASSLRWGDGYTFGSGTRLTVV.

The chain employs TRBV4-3 and TRBJ1-2, with D unclear. In germline, CDR1 is LGHNA, CDR2 YSLEER. The CDR3 length is 14 residues. Trimming removed 0 bases at V and 8 bases at J, with 13 bases between. CDR3 sequence (DNA): TGCGCCAGCAGCCAAGACTACCAGGATAGAGGCTACACCTTC. Its translation: CASSQDYQDRGYTF.

Here the CDR3 DNA reads TGTGCCAGCAGCCGACCGGGCAGGGAGGATGAGCAGTTCTTC. As protein: CASSRPGREDEQFF. The chain joins TRBV6-5 to TRBJ2-1; the D gene is possibly TRBD2 (6 bases). V lost 6 bases and J 8 bases, leaving 17 bases between the germline ends. Germline CDR1 MNHEY, CDR2 SVGAGI. The CDR3 length is 14 residues.

The rearrangement joins TRBV5-4 to TRBJ2-3, with D unresolved. Between the trimmed V and J ends, which lost 4 bases and 13 bases, there was a span of 19 bases. Germline assignment: CDR1 SGHNT and CDR2 YYREEE (reference sequence). This CDR3 is 13 amino acids long. CDR3 in amino acids: CASSKDRRSGEYF. The CDR3, as DNA: TGTGCCAGCAGCAAAGATAGGCGGTCTGGGGAGTATTTT.

This clone was seen once. The chain is built from TRBV2 and TRBJ1-5; TRBD1 matches 8 bases. The CDR3 extends over 14 amino acids. The J segment lost 6 bases and the V segment lost 3 bases, leaving 4 bases of the junction unmatched. Germline CDR1 is SNHLY and CDR2 is FYNNEI. Written as DNA, the CDR3 is TGTGCCAGCAGTGACCAACAGGGGGGTCAGCCCCAGCATTTT. It translates to CASSDQQGGQPQHF.

V and J are TRBV6-5 and TRBJ1-2, with no clear D. Trimming removed 0 bases at V and 2 bases at J, with 10 bases between. CDR3 size: 15 residues. Germline CDR1 is MNHEY and CDR2 is SVGAGI. Here the CDR3 reads CASSYSNDGNYGYTF. As DNA, the CDR3 is TGTGCCAGCAGTTACTCAAACGACGGGAACTATGGCTACACCTTC.